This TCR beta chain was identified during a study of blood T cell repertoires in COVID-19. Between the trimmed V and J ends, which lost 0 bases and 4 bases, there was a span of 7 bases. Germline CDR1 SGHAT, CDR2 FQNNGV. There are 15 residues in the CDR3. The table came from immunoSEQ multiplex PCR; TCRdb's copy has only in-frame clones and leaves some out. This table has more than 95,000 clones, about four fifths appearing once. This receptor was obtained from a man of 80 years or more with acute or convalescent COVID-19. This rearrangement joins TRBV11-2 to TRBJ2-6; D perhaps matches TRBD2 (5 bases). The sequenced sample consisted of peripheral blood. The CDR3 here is CASSLDLAGANVLTF. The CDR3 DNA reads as TGTGCCAGCAGCTTAGATCTAGCCGGGGCCAACGTCCTGACTTTC.